These T cell receptor beta chains were read from a single sample in a study of blood T cell repertoires in COVID-19. TCRdb's table, derived via immunoSEQ multiplex PCR, lists solely in-frame clones and lacks some. The sample shows some 160,000 clones, roughly 80% of them seen only once. Input material: PBMCs or T cells enriched from blood (not recorded which). The receptors shown here come from a woman aged 60 to 75 who had recovered from COVID-19. Both conserved end residues are part of each CDR3. A D gene is named only where the DNA matches it firmly. The size field is filled for only some rows; it gives once, few, many or a size class.

v_call	cdr3_length	clone_size	j_call	d_call	cdr3_aa	cdr3_nt
TRBV7-2	13	few	TRBJ2-5	-	CASSSGLGWAQYF	TGTGCCAGCAGCTCGGGACTGGGTTGGGCCCAGTACTTC
TRBV5-5	17	-	TRBJ2-3	TRBD2	CASSFDLLAGAKDTQYF	TGTGCCAGCAGCTTCGATTTACTAGCGGGGGCAAAGGATACGCAGTATTTT
TRBV14	16	few	TRBJ2-1	-	CASSHKLGSDYNEQFF	TGTGCCAGCAGCCACAAGCTTGGGAGCGACTACAATGAGCAGTTCTTC
TRBV14	14	medium-sized	TRBJ1-1	TRBD1	CASIRTGSGTEAFF	TGTGCCAGCATCCGGACAGGGAGTGGAACTGAAGCTTTCTTT
TRBV11-2	16	-	TRBJ2-2	TRBD1	CASSRGTGSWTGELFF	TGTGCCAGCAGCCGAGGGACAGGGTCGTGGACCGGGGAGCTGTTTTTT
TRBV4-1	14	once	TRBJ2-7	TRBD2	CASSQAAGTYEQYF	TGCGCCAGCAGCCAAGCAGCGGGGACCTACGAGCAGTACTTC
TRBV5-1	14	-	TRBJ1-2	TRBD1	CASSAGQGNYGYTF	TGCGCCAGCAGCGCCGGACAGGGGAACTATGGCTACACCTTC
TRBV5-1	14	-	TRBJ1-1	-	CASSLAGDNTEAFF	TGCGCCAGCAGCTTGGCAGGGGATAACACTGAAGCTTTCTTT
TRBV30	13	-	TRBJ1-5	-	CAWSVRENQPQHF	TGTGCCTGGAGTGTACGGGAGAATCAGCCCCAGCATTTT
TRBV18	15	few	TRBJ2-1	TRBD2	CASSLSGGGLNEQFF	TGTGCCAGCTCCCTTAGCGGGGGGGGCCTTAATGAGCAGTTCTTC
TRBV27	13	-	TRBJ2-3	TRBD1	CASSGQGGDTQYF	TGTGCCAGCAGTGGACAGGGAGGAGATACGCAGTATTTT
TRBV6-5	15	-	TRBJ2-7	-	CASRGSQGSSYEQYF	TGTGCCAGCAGGGGTTCCCAGGGTAGCTCCTACGAGCAGTACTTC
TRBV29-1	17	few	TRBJ1-2	TRBD1	CSVGGGDRGQGIYGYTF	TGCAGCGTCGGCGGCGGGGACAGGGGGCAAGGGATCTATGGCTACACCTTC
TRBV4-2	17	-	TRBJ2-5	TRBD2	CASSQGSQRGAQETQYF	TGTGCCAGCAGCCAAGGATCCCAGCGGGGGGCCCAAGAGACCCAGTACTTC
TRBV27	13	-	TRBJ2-5	-	CASSLIDQETQYF	TGTGCCAGCAGTTTAATAGATCAAGAGACCCAGTACTTC
TRBV29-1	15	few	TRBJ2-6	-	CSVQAGASGANVLTF	TGCAGCGTTCAGGCAGGGGCCTCTGGGGCCAACGTCCTGACTTTC
TRBV3-1/TRBV3-2	15	-	TRBJ2-3	-	CASSQDLGREGTQYF	TGTGCCAGCAGCCAAGATCTCGGTCGAGAGGGCACGCAGTATTTT
TRBV2	15	-	TRBJ2-3	TRBD2	CASRRLAGKADTQYF	TGTGCCAGCAGGAGACTAGCGGGGAAGGCAGATACGCAGTATTTT
TRBV7-9	17	-	TRBJ1-2	-	CASSLARSGRNRNGYTF	TGTGCCAGCAGCTTAGCGCGGTCAGGGAGGAATCGGAATGGCTACACCTTC
TRBV3-1/TRBV3-2	14	-	TRBJ2-7	TRBD1	CASRPTGGTYEQYF	TGTGCCAGCAGACCGACAGGGGGGACCTACGAGCAGTACTTC
TRBV20-1	11	-	TRBJ2-7	-	CSAWLSYEQYF	TGCAGTGCTTGGCTTTCCTACGAGCAGTACTTC
TRBV19	12	-	TRBJ2-7	-	CASSITPQEQYF	TGTGCCAGTAGTATTACACCTCAAGAGCAGTACTTC
TRBV19	13	-	TRBJ2-7	TRBD1	CASLDRGSHEQYF	TGTGCCAGCTTAGACAGGGGTTCCCACGAGCAGTACTTC
TRBV10-1	14	-	TRBJ2-3	-	CASSARIDTDTQYF	TGCGCCAGCAGTGCGAGGATTGACACAGATACGCAGTATTTT
TRBV19	11	once	TRBJ2-1	-	CASSIDNEQFF	TGTGCCAGTAGTATCGACAATGAGCAGTTCTTC
TRBV5-1	17	-	TRBJ2-5	TRBD2	CASRAESGLAGGETQYF	TGCGCCAGCAGGGCTGAATCAGGACTAGCGGGGGGAGAGACCCAGTACTTC
TRBV5-6	13	few	TRBJ2-7	TRBD1	CASSRRDRGEQYF	TGTGCCAGCAGTCGCCGGGACAGGGGCGAGCAGTACTTC
TRBV9	17	-	TRBJ1-2	TRBD1	CASSGVTGAQGLYGYTF	TGTGCCAGCAGCGGGGTGACAGGGGCGCAGGGGCTCTATGGCTACACCTTC
TRBV3-1/TRBV3-2	16	-	TRBJ1-5	-	CASSHSTGYGNQPQHF	TGTGCCAGCAGCCACTCGACAGGTTATGGCAATCAGCCCCAGCATTTT
TRBV20-1	13	-	TRBJ2-5	TRBD2	CSASPGGRETQYF	TGCAGTGCTAGTCCGGGGGGGCGGGAGACCCAGTACTTC
TRBV4-2	15	once	TRBJ1-2	TRBD1	CASSQEATGSYGYTF	TGTGCCAGCAGCCAAGAGGCGACAGGGAGCTATGGCTACACCTTC
TRBV3-1/TRBV3-2	13	-	TRBJ2-5	-	CASSQNRQETQYF	TGTGCCAGCAGCCAAAATAGACAAGAGACCCAGTACTTC
TRBV21-1	16	-	TRBJ2-1	-	CASSKGERGLYNEQFF	TGTGCCAGCAGCAAAGGGGAGCGGGGCCTCTACAATGAGCAGTTCTTC
TRBV3-1/TRBV3-2	14	-	TRBJ1-4	TRBD1	CASSPGQGSAKLFF	TGTGCCAGCAGCCCCGGACAGGGCAGCGCAAAACTGTTTTTT
TRBV12-3/TRBV12-4	12	-	TRBJ1-2	-	CASSLLRGGYTF	TGTGCCAGCAGTCTACTCAGGGGAGGCTACACCTTC
TRBV6-2/TRBV6-3	15	-	TRBJ2-1	TRBD2	CASSYPGTSGGAEFF	TGTGCCAGCAGTTACCCCGGGACTAGCGGGGGGGCAGAGTTCTTC
TRBV30	11	-	TRBJ1-2	TRBD1	CAWPGQYGYTF	TGTGCCTGGCCGGGACAGTATGGCTACACCTTC
TRBV7-9	14	-	TRBJ1-2	TRBD1	CASSPSGQGNGYTF	TGTGCCAGCAGCCCGTCCGGACAGGGAAACGGCTACACCTTC
TRBV9	16	-	TRBJ1-3	TRBD1	CASSDPTGVSGNTIYF	TGTGCCAGCAGCGACCCGACAGGGGTCTCTGGAAACACCATATATTTT
TRBV5-1	15	-	TRBJ1-2	-	CASSLAAGTNYGYTF	TGCGCCAGCAGCTTGGCGGCAGGGACTAACTATGGCTACACCTTC
TRBV30	14	few	TRBJ1-2	-	CAWSKNGDNYGYTF	TGTGCCTGGAGTAAGAACGGTGATAACTATGGCTACACCTTC
TRBV3-1/TRBV3-2	15	-	TRBJ1-4	TRBD1	CASSYLGQGNEKLFF	TGTGCCAGCAGCTACCTGGGACAGGGGAATGAAAAACTGTTTTTT
TRBV5-1	16	-	TRBJ1-2	-	CASSWTLKTGNYGYTF	TGCGCCAGCAGCTGGACTCTAAAAACTGGCAACTATGGCTACACCTTC
TRBV6-6	17	few	TRBJ1-3	TRBD1	CASSPGGQLLSGNTIYF	TGTGCCAGCAGTCCTGGGGGACAGCTCCTCTCTGGAAACACCATATATTTT
TRBV21-1	18	few	TRBJ1-2	-	CASSKSQGPRILNYGYTF	TGTGCCAGCAGCAAATCTCAGGGGCCTCGGATCCTTAACTATGGCTACACCTTC
TRBV6-5	15	-	TRBJ1-2	TRBD1	CASSYPGTGLSGYTF	TGTGCCAGCAGTTACCCCGGGACAGGTCTATCCGGCTACACCTTC
TRBV7-2	15	-	TRBJ2-7	TRBD1	CASSLRGQGAYEQYF	TGTGCCAGCAGCTTACGGGGACAGGGGGCCTACGAGCAGTACTTC
TRBV7-9	13	-	TRBJ1-2	-	CASSARQDYGYTF	TGTGCCAGCAGCGCAAGACAGGATTATGGCTACACCTTC
TRBV5-1	16	-	TRBJ2-3	-	CASSLTSGGGEDTQYF	TGCGCCAGCAGCTTAACTTCGGGGGGCGGGGAAGATACGCAGTATTTT
TRBV27	15	-	TRBJ2-1	-	CASSLDQGGYNEQFF	TGTGCCAGCAGTTTAGATCAGGGGGGCTACAATGAGCAGTTCTTC
TRBV3-1/TRBV3-2	15	-	TRBJ2-3	-	CASSPRVRSTDTQYF	TGTGCCAGCAGCCCGCGGGTCAGAAGCACAGATACGCAGTATTTT
TRBV2	13	few	TRBJ1-2	-	CASSEIRDTGYTF	TGTGCCAGCAGTGAAATCAGGGATACTGGCTACACCTTC
TRBV6-5	14	once	TRBJ1-1	-	CASSYSSSNTEAFF	TGTGCCAGCAGTTACTCGAGTTCGAACACTGAAGCTTTCTTT
TRBV19	17	few	TRBJ1-6	-	CASSDLPGVGTNSPLHF	TGTGCCAGTAGTGACCTCCCCGGGGTAGGGACAAATTCACCCCTCCACTTT
TRBV2	14	-	TRBJ1-5	TRBD1	CASSVGTGDQPQHF	TGTGCCAGCAGTGTAGGGACAGGGGATCAGCCCCAGCATTTT
TRBV2	14	-	TRBJ2-7	TRBD1	CASSEEGASYEQYF	TGTGCCAGCAGTGAAGAGGGGGCTTCCTACGAGCAGTACTTC
TRBV7-9	19	-	TRBJ2-3	TRBD2	CASSLAGTSGGVITDTQYF	TGTGCCAGCAGCTTAGCCGGGACTAGCGGGGGAGTAATCACAGATACGCAGTATTTT
TRBV5-1	17	-	TRBJ2-2	TRBD2	CASSPLAGGLGTGELFF	TGCGCCAGCAGTCCCCTAGCGGGGGGGCTGGGGACCGGGGAGCTGTTTTTT
TRBV3-1/TRBV3-2	11	-	TRBJ2-7	-	CASSQAYEQYF	TGTGCCAGCAGCCAAGCCTATGAGCAGTACTTC